This note documents a single T cell receptor beta chain sequence. Its antigen is undetermined. These data belong to a study of T cell responses to AZD1222 COVID-19 vaccine. General observations from the study: The donor group comprised mostly white British people and more females; the analysis possibly underestimated clonal diversity. Epitopes outside B.1.351 and B.1.1.7 mutated regions reportedly drew nearly half of spike TCRs.

CDR3 length: 15 residues. V trimming: 4 bases; J trimming: 4 bases; junction bases outside the gene matches: 2. CDR1 is MNHEY, CDR2 SVGAGI, per germline. TCRdb keeps only in-frame clones here, not all; method: immunoSEQ multiplex PCR. The top ten clones hold roughly 4.3% of a sample with tens of thousands of clones, 92% of them seen once. The rearrangement links TRBV6-5 to TRBJ2-6; 9 nucleotides match TRBD1. This clonotype was obtained from an adult who received the AZD1222 COVID-19 vaccine. Sequences were derived from peripheral blood, sampled 28 days after the second AZD1222 dose. CDR3 amino acids: CASSSGTGGANVLTF. CDR3 nucleotides: TGTGCCAGCAGTTCCGGGACAGGGGGGGCCAACGTCCTGACTTTC.